This is a list of T cell receptor beta chains from one sample in a study of PD-1 blockade in classical Hodgkin lymphoma. Using immunoSEQ multiplex PCR, the repertoire was profiled, and TCRdb retains in-frame clones only, with some absent. The table includes about 64,000 clones, about 92% detected once. The specimen was peripheral blood mononuclear cells (PBMCs), collected before the fourth cycle of nivolumab. The source of these receptors is a human donor with classical Hodgkin lymphoma. Each CDR3 is given with its conserved first and last residue. The D gene is left open where the match is weak. Not every row has a clone size; where given, it reads once, few, many or a size class.

TRBJ2-6	TRBD1	.	TRBV5-1	TGCGCCAGCAGCTTCCTAGGTGACAGGGCTGGGGCCAACGTCCTGACTTTC	CASSFLGDRAGANVLTF
TRBJ2-3	TRBD1	.	TRBV2	TGTGCCAGCAGTGACCCGACAGGGCTACCCCCCACAGATACGCAGTATTTT	CASSDPTGLPPTDTQYF
TRBJ1-4	.	.	TRBV7-2	TGTGCCAGCAGTCCAGACAGTGTCAATGAAAAACTGTTTTTT	CASSPDSVNEKLFF
TRBJ2-1	.	.	TRBV28	TGTGCCAGCAGTTCTTTAGGTCTTCCCTCCTACAATGAGCAGTTCTTC	CASSSLGLPSYNEQFF
TRBJ1-2	.	.	TRBV5-6	TGTGCCAGCAGCTTGGTGGGGGCTGGAGGCTACACCTTC	CASSLVGAGGYTF
TRBJ2-7	TRBD2	.	TRBV7-9	TGTGCCAGCAGCTTAGCAATTGTTAGCGGGGACGAGCAGTACTTC	CASSLAIVSGDEQYF
TRBJ2-1	TRBD2	.	TRBV10-1	TGCGCCAGCAGTCAGACTAGCGGGGCCTACAATGAGCAGTTCTTC	CASSQTSGAYNEQFF
TRBJ2-7	TRBD1	.	TRBV6-5	TGTGCCTCCACGAGATCCGGGACAGGAGCCTACGAGCAGTACTTC	CASTRSGTGAYEQYF
TRBJ2-1	TRBD2	.	TRBV5-1	TGCGCCCCCGAGCCCCCCCCCACTAGCGGGACCTACAATGAGCAGTTCTTC	CAPEPPPTSGTYNEQFF
TRBJ2-7	.	.	TRBV7-8	TGTGCCAGCAGCTTAGCTCTCCGGGATTGTTTC	CASSLALRDCF
TRBJ2-4	.	.	TRBV6-1	TGTGCCAGCAGTGCGTCAGGGGCCCAAAACATTCAGTACTTC	CASSASGAQNIQYF
TRBJ1-3	.	.	TRBV7-9	TGTGCCAGCAGCTCCGGACGTAACACCATATATTTT	CASSSGRNTIYF
TRBJ2-1	TRBD1	.	TRBV2	TGTGCCAGGGGGGACAGGGTGGATGAGCAGTTCTTC	CARGDRVDEQFF
TRBJ1-1	.	.	TRBV20-1	TGCAGTGCCAAGGGGGGGACTGAAGCTTTCTTT	CSAKGGTEAFF
TRBJ2-2	.	.	TRBV5-4	TGTGCCAGCAGCTTTGGGGGCGGGGAGCTGTTTTTT	CASSFGGGELFF
TRBJ2-2	TRBD1	.	TRBV19	TGTGCCAGTAGTGTGGACAGGGGGCGAACCGGGGAGCTGTTTTTT	CASSVDRGRTGELFF
TRBJ2-6	.	.	TRBV18	TGTGCCAGCTCACCACCCGGCGGTACCTCTGGGGCCAACGTCCTGACTTTC	CASSPPGGTSGANVLTF
TRBJ2-3	TRBD1	.	TRBV2	TGTGCCAGCAGTGATAGCAGGGGGCAGGGAGATACGCAGTATTTT	CASSDSRGQGDTQYF
TRBJ2-5	.	.	TRBV5-1	TGCGCCAGCAGCTTGGAATCGCCGAAAGAGACCCAGTACTTC	CASSLESPKETQYF
TRBJ1-1	.	.	TRBV5-1	TGCGCCAGCAGAGTGTGGGGGCGGGGGACGGACACTGAAGCTTTCTTT	CASRVWGRGTDTEAFF
TRBJ2-7	.	.	TRBV2	TGTGCCAGCAGACCCGACAGCCACGAGCAGTACTTC	CASRPDSHEQYF
TRBJ1-1	.	.	TRBV19	TGTGCCAGTAGACTGGGGGGGACTGAAGCTTTCTTT	CASRLGGTEAFF
TRBJ2-7	.	.	TRBV29-1	TGCAGCGTTGATGGGACAACCGGCGGGGAGCAGTACTTC	CSVDGTTGGEQYF
TRBJ2-5	.	.	TRBV5-4	TGTGCCAGCAGCTTGGTTTCAGAGACCCAGTACTTC	CASSLVSETQYF
TRBJ1-2	TRBD1	.	TRBV4-1	TGCGCCAGCAGCCATACAGGGGGCGCGGGCTATGGCTACACCTTC	CASSHTGGAGYGYTF
TRBJ2-7	TRBD1	.	TRBV10-2	TGCGCCAGCAGTGACGAGCCGGGCCCAGGGGGGCAGTACTTC	CASSDEPGPGGQYF
TRBJ2-7	TRBD2	once	TRBV27	TGTGCCAGCAGTTCGGGACTAGAGTGGGAGCAGTACTTC	CASSSGLEWEQYF
TRBJ2-5	TRBD1	.	TRBV6-5	TGTGCCAGCAGTTACTCACAGGGGAGAGGGGCGACCCAGTACTTC	CASSYSQGRGATQYF
TRBJ2-1	.	.	TRBV7-9	TGTGCCAGCAGCTTAGACCCCATGAGCTCCTACAATGAGCAGTTCTTC	CASSLDPMSSYNEQFF